These 31 T cell receptor beta chains were all obtained from the same sample, sequenced in a study of blood T cells in healthy people across ages. The use of a sample-barcoded 5' primer and a J-beta primer mix characterized a second PCR of about 7 to 12 cycles. MiXCR, run by TCRdb on the 5' RACE reads, gives a single entry per CDR3 protein. The data show 730,000 or so distinct CDR3 sequences, around two fifths seen once. Sequences were obtained from blood. These receptors came from a man older than 75 in good health.

On this clonotype itself: This clone may be a read error of a much larger clone one base away. V and J are TRBV20-1 and TRBJ2-7; 8 bases are a match to TRBD2. Looked up from germline, CDR1 is DFQATT and CDR2 is SNEGSKA (reference sequence). The V segment lost 5 bases and the J segment 7 bases; nucleotides outside the gene matches: 10. The CDR3 contains 13 residues. The DNA of the CDR3 is TGCAGTGCTCACAAGACTAGCGAGGGAGAGCAGTACTTC. Translation: CSAHKTSEGEQYF.

The gene calls are TRBV20-1 and TRBJ2-3; 7 bases align to TRBD2. The V gene end was trimmed by 3 bases and the J gene end by 5 bases; junction bases not matched to a gene: 8. The CDR3 extends over 14 amino acids. Germline assignment: CDR1 DFQATT and CDR2 SNEGSKA (reference sequence). Here the CDR3 DNA reads TGCAGTGCTAGGGCTAGCGGAATCCGAGATACGCAGTATTTT. Its translation is CSARASGIRDTQYF.

The V gene is TRBV11-3, the J gene TRBJ2-5; D could derive from TRBD1 or TRBD2 (5 bases each). The CDR3 is made up of 13 amino acids. Germline V gene lookup returns CDR1 SGHNT and CDR2 YENEEA. V was pared by 5 bases and J by 5 bases, with 12 bases between. The CDR3 nucleotides are TGTGCCAGCAGCAAGGGGACGCGGGAGACCCAGTACTTC. Amino acid sequence: CASSKGTRETQYF.

This sequence joins TRBV14 and TRBJ2-6; no clear D. This CDR3 is 15 amino acids long. The V gene lost 5 bases and the J gene lost 2 bases, with 10 bases spanning the gap. Per the germline V gene, CDR1 is SGHDN and CDR2 is FVKESK. CDR3 sequence (DNA): TGTGCCAGCAGCTTGCAGCCCCCTGGGGCCAACGTCCTGACTTTC. Translating gives CASSLQPPGANVLTF.

This clonotype was counted ten times or more. The CDR3 sequence: CSVGGGLDTEAFF. CDR3 bases: TGCAGCGTGGGGGGGGGTCTGGACACTGAAGCTTTCTTT. This chain uses TRBV29-1 with TRBJ1-1; D possibly corresponds to TRBD1 (5 bases). V was cut by 6 bases and J by 3 bases, with 14 bases left in between. The CDR3 has 13 amino acids. Germline V CDR1 and CDR2: SQVTM, ANQGSEA.

In DNA form, the CDR3 reads TGTGCCAGCAGCCAAGCTCAGGGCCTGGCGGATACGCAGTATTTT. Translated: CASSQAQGLADTQYF. The chain employs TRBV7-2 and TRBJ2-3; possibly TRBD1 for D (5 bases). The germline CDR1 and CDR2 sequences are SGHTA and FQGNSA. V lost 5 bases and J lost 6, with 18 bases in between. The CDR3 runs to 15 residues.

The chain links TRBV30 to TRBJ1-2; TRBD1 matches 7 bases. CDR1 GTSNPN and CDR2 SVGIG come from the germline V gene (reference sequence). The CDR3 has 13 residues. V shed 6 bases and J 4 bases; nucleotides not matched to a gene: 8. The CDR3 region has the DNA TGTGCCTGTATCAAGGGGGCTAGCTATGGCTACACCTTC. Translation gives CACIKGASYGYTF.

V gene TRBV7-9 combines with J gene TRBJ1-4, with 11 bases fitting TRBD1. The V gene's germline CDR1 is SEHNR and CDR2 FQNEAQ (reference sequence). This CDR3 has 15 residues. Unmatched junction bases numbered 7, after V lost 6 bases and J lost 7 bases. The DNA of the CDR3 is TGTGCCAGCAGTCCGAGGACAGGGGGCCTTGAAAAACTGTTTTTT. As protein: CASSPRTGGLEKLFF.

Comment on this clonotype: A much larger clone differs from this one at a single base, so this may be a read error. V gene TRBV9 combines with J gene TRBJ2-4; D remains ambiguous. The DNA end lines up better with TRBJ2-7; the J call may be wrong. The CDR3 is made up of 15 amino acids. Germline V gene data show CDR1 as SGDLS and CDR2 as YYNGEE. CDR3 protein: CAGSPREGNLDEQYF. The CDR3 coding sequence is TGTGCCGGCAGCCCGCGTGAAGGAAATTTGGACGAGCAGTACTTC.

The rearrangement joins TRBV18 to TRBJ2-5; 7 bases fit TRBD2. CDR1 is KGHSH, CDR2 LQKENI, per germline. The CDR3 sequence is 14 residues long. V was clipped by 8 bases and J by 7 bases; unmatched bases: 13. The CDR3 here is CASSETPGEGTQYF. CDR3 DNA sequence: TGTGCCAGCAGCGAAACCCCCGGGGAGGGGACCCAGTACTTC.

The J gene is TRBJ2-1, the V gene TRBV12-3 or TRBV12-4; 12 bases agree with TRBD2. This CDR3 contains 15 residues. The V gene end was trimmed by 7 bases and the J gene end by 9 bases; junction bases not matched to a gene: 10. CDR3 coding DNA: TGTGCCAGCACCCCGACTAGCGGGAGAGGGGGTGAGCAGTTCTTC. Its protein is CASTPTSGRGGEQFF.

This clonotype was picked up many times. The V and J genes are TRBV27 and TRBJ2-5; D uncertain. Germline CDR1 reads MNHEY; CDR2 reads SMNVEV (reference sequence). CDR3 length: 16 residues. V was trimmed by 2 bases and J by 4 bases, leaving 17 bases between them. CDR3 nucleotide sequence: TGTGCCAGCAGTTTAACGGGCGCCGGGTGGGGAGAGACCCAGTACTTC. It is translated as CASSLTGAGWGETQYF.

This clonotype has more than one count but fewer than ten. This chain uses TRBV4-1 with TRBJ1-2; the D is unclear. Between the trimmed V and J ends, which lost 0 bases and 4 bases, there was a span of 9 bases. Germline V CDR1 and CDR2: MGHRA, YSYEKL. The CDR3 runs 14 residues. The CDR3 sequence: CASSQEIGLYGYTF. The CDR3 DNA reads TGCGCCAGCAGCCAAGAGATTGGCCTCTATGGCTACACCTTC.

In this sample, this clonotype turned up a few times. The chain employs TRBV7-2 and TRBJ2-2; D could derive from TRBD1 or TRBD2 (5 bases each). Between the trimmed V and J ends, which lost 5 bases and 1 base, there was a span of 8 bases. Germline values: CDR1 SGHTA, CDR2 FQGNSA. The CDR3 length is 14 residues. In nucleotides, the CDR3 is TGTGCCAGCAGCCGGGACGGGAACACCGGGGAGCTGTTTTTT. This translates into CASSRDGNTGELFF.

The rearrangement uses TRBV3-1 and TRBJ2-5, with D hard to call. Germline CDR1 and CDR2: LGHDT and YNNKEL (reference sequence). This CDR3 contains 13 residues. Between the trimmed V and J ends, which lost 3 bases and 4 bases, there was a span of 9 bases. This CDR3 is CASSHPQRETQYF. The CDR3 DNA follows: TGTGCCAGCAGCCACCCCCAGCGAGAGACCCAGTACTTC.

This clonotype was counted only a few times. This rearrangement joins TRBV12-3 or TRBV12-4 to TRBJ2-1; TRBD2 matches at 10 bases. The CDR3 sequence is 14 residues long. J was trimmed by 7 bases and V by 6 bases; bases with no gene match: 6. The DNA for the CDR3 is TGTGCCAGCAGGGACACTAGCGGGAAAAATGAGCAGTTCTTC. It specifies CASRDTSGKNEQFF.

This clonotype was observed a handful of times. This chain joins TRBV11-2 and TRBJ2-1; no definite D call. Between the trimmed V and J ends, which lost 1 base and 8 bases, there was a span of 12 bases. The CDR3 is 14 amino acids. Per the germline V gene, CDR1 is SGHAT and CDR2 is FQNNGV. CDR3 amino acids: CASSLVGHLDEQFF. The CDR3 nucleotides are TGTGCCAGCAGCTTAGTCGGTCACCTGGATGAGCAGTTCTTC.

As regards this clonotype: A read error is possible here, since a much larger clone lies one base away. V usage is TRBV24-1 and J usage is TRBJ2-7; perhaps D is TRBD1 or TRBD2 (5 bases each). Germline V gene lookup returns CDR1 KGHDR and CDR2 SFDVKD. Deletions cut 5 bases from V and 10 bases from J, with 17 bases between. This CDR3 has 13 residues. In DNA form, the CDR3 reads TGTGCCACCAGTGCTGGGGGTTTGGAGGCCCAGTACTTC. Amino acid sequence: CATSAGGLEAQYF.

The chain is built from TRBV6-2 or TRBV6-3 and TRBJ2-1; D is unclear. CDR1 MNHEY and CDR2 SVGEGT come from the germline V gene. V lost 8 bases, J lost 5 bases, and 10 bases lay in between. The CDR3 contains 12 residues. The CDR3 DNA reads TGTGCCAGCTCGGCCCAGAACAATGAGCAGTTCTTC. This encodes CASSAQNNEQFF.

A few counts support this clonotype. This chain joins TRBV6-1 and TRBJ2-5; D gene uncertain. The CDR3 has 12 amino acids. The germline V gene has CDR1 MNHNS and CDR2 SASEGT. Trimming shortened V by 7 bases and J by 1 base, and 7 bases separated the two germline ends. DNA for the CDR3: TGTGCCAGCACGTCCTTCCAAGAGACCCAGTACTTC. This gives the protein CASTSFQETQYF.

The chain recombines TRBV6-5 with TRBJ2-7; D is perhaps TRBD2 (6 bases). The CDR3 loop spans 13 amino acids. Germline CDR1 reads MNHEY; CDR2 reads SVGAGI. Trimming left V 8 bases short and J 3 bases short, with 14 bases between. CDR3 residues: CASWRDGDYEQYF. CDR3 nucleotides: TGTGCCAGCTGGCGGGACGGGGACTACGAGCAGTACTTC.

This clonotype was seen a handful of times. This chain connects TRBV4-3 to TRBJ1-2; 9 bases line up with TRBD1. The J segment lost 4 bases and the V segment lost 0 bases, leaving 6 bases of the junction unmatched. Germline assignment: CDR1 LGHNA and CDR2 YSLEER. The CDR3 contains 16 residues. This CDR3 reads CASSQDLQGASYGYTF. CDR3 coding DNA: TGCGCCAGCAGCCAAGATCTACAGGGGGCTAGCTATGGCTACACCTTC.

This clonotype showed up many times. A much bigger clone sits one base away, suggesting this may be a read error. The chain links TRBV27 to TRBJ1-2, with 9 bases fitting TRBD1. V was pared by 5 bases and J by 6 bases, with 10 bases of the junction left unmatched. The CDR3 has 15 residues. The germline gives CDR1 MNHEY, CDR2 SMNVEV (reference sequence). The CDR3 sequence is CASSHVQGARDGYTF. DNA of the CDR3: TGTGCCAGCAGTCACGTACAGGGGGCGCGGGATGGCTACACCTTC.

V usage is TRBV18 and J usage is TRBJ1-1; D is unclear. The CDR3 has 15 residues. V dropped 2 bases and J dropped 0 bases, with 10 bases sitting between them. The germline V gene encodes CDR1 KGHSH and CDR2 LQKENI. In DNA, the CDR3 is TGTGCCAGCTCACCAGTTCTACAGATGAACACTGAAGCTTTCTTT. Translation gives CASSPVLQMNTEAFF.

The rearrangement uses TRBV6-6 and TRBJ2-7; TRBD2 matches 7 bases. CDR3 length equals 12 residues. V lost 5 bases and J lost 3; bases outside the gene matches: 1. From germline, CDR1 is MNHNY and CDR2 SVGAGI (reference sequence). The CDR3 loop reads CASSRGVYEQYF. CDR3 DNA: TGTGCCAGCAGTCGGGGGGTCTACGAGCAGTACTTC.

The genes are TRBV7-2 and TRBJ1-5; possibly TRBD1 for D (6 bases). CDR3 length: 14 amino acids. The germline gives CDR1 SGHTA, CDR2 FQGNSA. The ends were cut back, 5 bases at V and 5 bases at J, with 13 bases in the middle. CDR3: CASSLRGGYQPQHF. CDR3 sequence (DNA): TGTGCCAGCAGCCTGAGGGGGGGCTATCAGCCCCAGCATTTT.

This clonotype was seen ten or more times. This rearrangement joins TRBV6-2 or TRBV6-3 to TRBJ2-4, with D perhaps given as TRBD1 or TRBD2 (5 bases each). Trimming shortened V by 2 bases and J by 6 bases, and 14 bases separated the two germline ends. The CDR3 runs 15 residues. Germline CDR1 MNHEY, CDR2 SVGEGT. The CDR3 reads CASSYAHGARNIQYF. In DNA form, the CDR3 reads TGTGCCAGCAGTTACGCCCACGGGGCCCGAAACATTCAGTACTTC.

The chain recombines TRBV7-8 with TRBJ2-5, with D tentatively TRBD1 (5 bases). V was clipped by 5 bases and J by 4 bases, with 14 bases between them. Germline V gives CDR1 SGHVS, CDR2 FQNEAQ. There are 14 residues in the CDR3. CDR3 DNA sequence: TGTGCCAGCAGCCGCCCGGCGCAGGGAGAGACCCAGTACTTC. Its protein is CASSRPAQGETQYF.

This clonotype showed up just a few times. The V and J genes are TRBV20-1 and TRBJ2-5, with TRBD2 as a possible D gene (6 bases). Trimming removed 7 bases at V and 11 bases at J, with 23 bases between. Per germline, CDR1 DFQATT and CDR2 SNEGSKA (reference sequence). The CDR3 totals 13 residues. The CDR3 coding sequence is TGCAGTGTTCCGCGGGATTTGGCGCGTGAGCAGTACTTC. Its translation: CSVPRDLAREQYF.

This clonotype was found many times. V gene TRBV7-2 combines with J gene TRBJ2-3; D remains ambiguous. There are 15 residues in the CDR3. V lost 5 bases and J lost 2, with 14 bases in between. CDR1 and CDR2 from the germline V gene are SGHTA and FQGNSA. CDR3 loop: CASSLTFHPTDTQYF. CDR3 coding DNA: TGTGCCAGCAGCCTCACCTTTCACCCCACAGATACGCAGTATTTT.

The chain couples TRBV29-1 to TRBJ2-7; possibly TRBD1 for D (6 bases). Trimming cost V 4 bases and J 5 bases, with 15 bases left between them. The CDR3 is 13 residues long. The germline gives CDR1 SQVTM, CDR2 ANQGSEA. CDR3 in DNA: TGCAGCGTTGTTGTAGGGGGACACAACGAGCAGTACTTC. It yields the protein CSVVVGGHNEQYF.